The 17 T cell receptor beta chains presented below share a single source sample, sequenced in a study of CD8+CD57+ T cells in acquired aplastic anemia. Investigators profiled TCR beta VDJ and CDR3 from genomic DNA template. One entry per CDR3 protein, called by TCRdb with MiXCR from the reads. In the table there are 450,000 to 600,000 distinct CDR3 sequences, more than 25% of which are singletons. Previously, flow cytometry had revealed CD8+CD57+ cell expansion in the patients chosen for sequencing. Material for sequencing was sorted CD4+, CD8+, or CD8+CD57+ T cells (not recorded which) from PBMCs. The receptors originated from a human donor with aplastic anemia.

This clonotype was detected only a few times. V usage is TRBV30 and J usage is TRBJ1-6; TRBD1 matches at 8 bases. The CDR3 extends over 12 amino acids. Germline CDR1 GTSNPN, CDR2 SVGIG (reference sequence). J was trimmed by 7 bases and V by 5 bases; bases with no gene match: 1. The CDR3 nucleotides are TGTGCCTGGGACAGGGGCAATTCACCCCTCCACTTT. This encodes CAWDRGNSPLHF.

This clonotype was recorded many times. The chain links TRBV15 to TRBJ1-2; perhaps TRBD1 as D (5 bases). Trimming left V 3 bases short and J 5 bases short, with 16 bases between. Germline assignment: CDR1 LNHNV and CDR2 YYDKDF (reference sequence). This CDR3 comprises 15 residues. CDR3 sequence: CATSSPDSGTYGYTF. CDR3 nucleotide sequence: TGTGCCACCAGCAGCCCCGACTCAGGGACTTATGGCTACACCTTC.

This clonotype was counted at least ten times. The CDR3 DNA reads as TGTGCCAGCAGCGTGACAGGGGTCTCCGAGCAGTACTTC. This translates into CASSVTGVSEQYF. This rearrangement joins TRBV7-2 to TRBJ2-7, with 8 bases that match TRBD1. Germline V lookup: CDR1 SGHTA, CDR2 FQGNSA. Unmatched junction bases numbered 6, after V lost 5 bases and J lost 6 bases. This CDR3 has 13 amino acids.

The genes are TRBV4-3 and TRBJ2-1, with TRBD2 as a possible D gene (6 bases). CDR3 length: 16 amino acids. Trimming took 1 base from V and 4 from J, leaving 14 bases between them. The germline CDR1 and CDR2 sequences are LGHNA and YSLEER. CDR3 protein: CASSQGVAGTYNEQFF. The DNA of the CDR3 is TGCGCCAGCAGCCAAGGGGTGGCGGGGACTTACAATGAGCAGTTCTTC.

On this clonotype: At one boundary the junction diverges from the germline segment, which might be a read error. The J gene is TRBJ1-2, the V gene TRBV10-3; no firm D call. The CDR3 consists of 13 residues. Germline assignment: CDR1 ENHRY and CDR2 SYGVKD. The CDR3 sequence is CASSSQRSYGYTF. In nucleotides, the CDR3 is TGTGCCAGCAGTTCCCAGAGAAGCTATGGCTACACCTTC.

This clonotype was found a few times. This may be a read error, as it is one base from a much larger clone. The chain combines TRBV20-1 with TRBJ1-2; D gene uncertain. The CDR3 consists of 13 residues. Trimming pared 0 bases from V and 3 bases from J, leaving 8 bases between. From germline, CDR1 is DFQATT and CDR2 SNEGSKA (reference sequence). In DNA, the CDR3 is TGCAGTGCTAGAGATTGGGCAGACTATGGCTACACCTTC. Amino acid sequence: CSARDWADYGYTF.

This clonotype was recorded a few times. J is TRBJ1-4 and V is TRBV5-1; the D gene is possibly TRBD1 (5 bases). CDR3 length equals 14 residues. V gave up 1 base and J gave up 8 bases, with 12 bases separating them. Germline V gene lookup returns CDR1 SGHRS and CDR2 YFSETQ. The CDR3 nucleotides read TGCGCCAGCAGCTTGCGTCAGGGAGGAGAAAAACTGTTTTTT. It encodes CASSLRQGGEKLFF.

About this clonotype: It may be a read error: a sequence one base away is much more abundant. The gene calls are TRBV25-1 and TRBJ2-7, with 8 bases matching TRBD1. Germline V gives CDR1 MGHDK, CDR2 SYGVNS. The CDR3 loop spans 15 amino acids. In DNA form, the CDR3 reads TGTGCCGGCAGCCCCGATTTGACAGGGGTCTACGAGCAGTACTTC. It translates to CAGSPDLTGVYEQYF.

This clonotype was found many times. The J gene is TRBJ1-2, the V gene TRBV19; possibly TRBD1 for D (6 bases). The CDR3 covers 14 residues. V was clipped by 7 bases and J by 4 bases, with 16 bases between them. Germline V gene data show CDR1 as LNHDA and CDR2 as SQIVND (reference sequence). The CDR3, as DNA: TGTGCCAGTATCATGGAGGGGGTTAGCTATGGCTACACCTTC. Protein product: CASIMEGVSYGYTF. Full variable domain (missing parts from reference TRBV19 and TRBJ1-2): DGGITQSPKYLFRKEGQNVTLSCEQNLNHDAMYWYRQDPGQGLRLIYYSQIVNDFQKGDIAEGYSVSREKKESFPLTVTSAQKNPTAFYLCASIMEGVSYGYTFGSGTRLTVV.

CDR3 region: CAWSVAGRGTGELFF. The CDR3 DNA sequence: TGTGCCTGGAGTGTAGCGGGGAGAGGAACCGGGGAGCTGTTTTTT. This chain uses TRBV30 with TRBJ2-2; 7 nucleotides line up with TRBD2. Germline CDR1 and CDR2: GTSNPN and SVGIG (reference sequence). This CDR3 is built from 15 residues. With 0 bases clipped from V and 5 bases from J, the junction kept 6 bases outside the gene matches.

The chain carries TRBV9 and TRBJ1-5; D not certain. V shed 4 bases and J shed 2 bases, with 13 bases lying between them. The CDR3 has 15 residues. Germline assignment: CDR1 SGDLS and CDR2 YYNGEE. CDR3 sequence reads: CASSQDYDGNQPQHF. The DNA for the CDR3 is TGTGCCAGCAGCCAAGATTACGATGGCAATCAGCCCCAGCATTTT. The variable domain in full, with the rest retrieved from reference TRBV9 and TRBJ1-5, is DSGVTQTPKHLITATGQRVTLRCSPRSGDLSVYWYQQSLDQGLQFLIQYYNGEERAKGNILERFSAQQFPDLHSELNLSSLELGDSALYFCASSQDYDGNQPQHFGDGTRLSIL.

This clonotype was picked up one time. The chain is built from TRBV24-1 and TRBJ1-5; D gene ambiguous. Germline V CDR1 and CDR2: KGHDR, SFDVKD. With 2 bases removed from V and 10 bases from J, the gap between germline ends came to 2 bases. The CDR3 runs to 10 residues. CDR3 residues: CATSDCPQHF. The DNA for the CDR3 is TGTGCCACCAGTGATTGCCCCCAGCATTTT.

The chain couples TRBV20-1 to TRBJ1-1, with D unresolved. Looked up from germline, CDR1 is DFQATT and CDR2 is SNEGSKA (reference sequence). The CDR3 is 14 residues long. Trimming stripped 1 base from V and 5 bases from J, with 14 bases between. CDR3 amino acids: CSARVVGRVTEAFF. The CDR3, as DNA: TGCAGTGCTAGAGTTGTAGGGAGGGTGACTGAAGCTTTCTTT.

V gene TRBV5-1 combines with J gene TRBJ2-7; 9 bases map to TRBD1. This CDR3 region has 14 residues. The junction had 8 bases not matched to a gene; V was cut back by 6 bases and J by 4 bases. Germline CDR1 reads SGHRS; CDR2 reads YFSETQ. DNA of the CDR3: TGCGCCAGCAACCCGGGACAGGGAGAGTACGAGCAGTACTTC. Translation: CASNPGQGEYEQYF.

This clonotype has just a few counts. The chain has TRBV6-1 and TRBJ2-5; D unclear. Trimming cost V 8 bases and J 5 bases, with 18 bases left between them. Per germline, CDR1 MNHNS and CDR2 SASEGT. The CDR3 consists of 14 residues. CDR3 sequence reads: CASLSPRFGETQYF. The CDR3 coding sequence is TGTGCCAGCCTATCACCGCGGTTTGGGGAGACCCAGTACTTC.

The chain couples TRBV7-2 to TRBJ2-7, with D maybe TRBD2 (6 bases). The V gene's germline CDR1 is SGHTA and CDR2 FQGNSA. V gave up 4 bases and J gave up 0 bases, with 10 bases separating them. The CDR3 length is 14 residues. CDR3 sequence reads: CASSSTTSSYEQYF. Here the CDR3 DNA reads TGTGCCAGCAGCTCTACGACTAGCTCCTACGAGCAGTACTTC.

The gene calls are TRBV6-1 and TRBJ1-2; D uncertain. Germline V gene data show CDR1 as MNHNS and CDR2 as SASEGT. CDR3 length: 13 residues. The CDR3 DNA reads TGTGTTACATCGGGCGATGTCCCCTATGGCTACACCTTC. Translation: CVTSGDVPYGYTF.